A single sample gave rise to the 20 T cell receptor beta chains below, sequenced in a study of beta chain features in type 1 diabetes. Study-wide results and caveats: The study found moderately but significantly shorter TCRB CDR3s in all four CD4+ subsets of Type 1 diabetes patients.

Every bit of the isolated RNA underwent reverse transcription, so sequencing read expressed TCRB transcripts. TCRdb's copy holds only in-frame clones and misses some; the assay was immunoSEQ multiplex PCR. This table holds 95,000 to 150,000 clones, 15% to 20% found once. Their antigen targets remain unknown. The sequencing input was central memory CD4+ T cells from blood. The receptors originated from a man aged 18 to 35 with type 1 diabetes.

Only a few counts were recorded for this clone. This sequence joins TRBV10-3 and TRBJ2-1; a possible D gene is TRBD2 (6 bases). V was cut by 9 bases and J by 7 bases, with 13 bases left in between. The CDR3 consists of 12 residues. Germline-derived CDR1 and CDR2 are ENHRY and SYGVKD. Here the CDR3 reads CAMGTEGNEQFF. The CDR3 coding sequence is TGTGCCATGGGGACTGAGGGAAATGAGCAGTTCTTC.

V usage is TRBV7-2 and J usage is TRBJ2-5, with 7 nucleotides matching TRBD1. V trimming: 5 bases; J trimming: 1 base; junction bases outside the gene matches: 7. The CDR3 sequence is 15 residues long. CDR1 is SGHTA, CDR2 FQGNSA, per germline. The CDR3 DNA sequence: TGTGCCAGCAGCCGCCGACAGGGTGGCCAAGAGACCCAGTACTTC. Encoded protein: CASSRRQGGQETQYF.

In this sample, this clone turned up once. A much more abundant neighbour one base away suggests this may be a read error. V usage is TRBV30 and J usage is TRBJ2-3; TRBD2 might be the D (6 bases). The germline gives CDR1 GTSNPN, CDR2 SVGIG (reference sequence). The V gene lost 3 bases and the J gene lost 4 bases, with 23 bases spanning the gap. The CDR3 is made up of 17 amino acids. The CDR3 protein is CAWRLGVLAAGADTQYF. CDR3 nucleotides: TGTGCCTGGAGATTAGGTGTGTTAGCGGCTGGGGCAGATACGCAGTATTTT.

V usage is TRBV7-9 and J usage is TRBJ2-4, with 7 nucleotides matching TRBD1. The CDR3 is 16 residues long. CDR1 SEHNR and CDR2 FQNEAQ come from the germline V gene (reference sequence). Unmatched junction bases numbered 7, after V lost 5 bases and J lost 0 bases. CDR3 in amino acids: CASSPDRDRAKNIQYF. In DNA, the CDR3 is TGTGCCAGCAGCCCCGACAGGGATCGAGCCAAAAACATTCAGTACTTC.

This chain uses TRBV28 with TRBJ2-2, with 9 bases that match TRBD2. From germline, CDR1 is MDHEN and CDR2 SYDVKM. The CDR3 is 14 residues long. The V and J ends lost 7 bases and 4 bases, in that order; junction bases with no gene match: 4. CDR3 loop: CASKGTSTTGELFF. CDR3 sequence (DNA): TGTGCCAGCAAAGGGACTAGCACCACCGGGGAGCTGTTTTTT.

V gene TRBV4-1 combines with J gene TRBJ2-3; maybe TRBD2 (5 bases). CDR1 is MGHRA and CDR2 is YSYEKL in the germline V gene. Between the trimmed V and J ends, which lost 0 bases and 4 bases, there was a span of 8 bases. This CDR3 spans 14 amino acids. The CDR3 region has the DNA TGCGCCAGCAGCCAAGAGGGTAGCGCAGATACGCAGTATTTT. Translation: CASSQEGSADTQYF.

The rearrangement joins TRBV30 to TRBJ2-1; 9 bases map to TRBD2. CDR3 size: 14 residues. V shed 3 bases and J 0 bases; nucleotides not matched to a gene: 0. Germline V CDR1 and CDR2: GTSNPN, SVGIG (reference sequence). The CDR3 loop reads CAWRREGSYNEQFF. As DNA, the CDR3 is TGTGCCTGGAGGCGGGAGGGCTCCTACAATGAGCAGTTCTTC.

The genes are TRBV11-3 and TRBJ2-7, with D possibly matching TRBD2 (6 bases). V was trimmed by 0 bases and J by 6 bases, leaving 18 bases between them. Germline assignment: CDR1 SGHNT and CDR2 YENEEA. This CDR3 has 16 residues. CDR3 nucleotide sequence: TGTGCCAGCAGCTTAGAGGGCGGCGCGGGATGGGGCGAGCAGTACTTC. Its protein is CASSLEGGAGWGEQYF.

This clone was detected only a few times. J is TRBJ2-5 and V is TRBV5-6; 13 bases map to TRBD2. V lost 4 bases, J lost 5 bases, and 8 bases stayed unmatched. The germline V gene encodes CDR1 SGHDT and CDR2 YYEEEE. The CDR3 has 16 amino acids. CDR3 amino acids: CASSLGLAGVMETQYF. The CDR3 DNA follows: TGTGCCAGCAGCCTCGGACTAGCGGGAGTTATGGAGACCCAGTACTTC.

CDR3: CATSRERVIETQYF. CDR3 nucleotides: TGTGCCACCAGCAGAGAACGAGTTATCGAGACCCAGTACTTC. The V gene is TRBV15, the J gene TRBJ2-5; no clear D. The CDR3 loop spans 14 amino acids. V was trimmed by 0 bases and J by 5 bases, leaving 10 bases between them. Germline V gene lookup returns CDR1 LNHNV and CDR2 YYDKDF (reference sequence).

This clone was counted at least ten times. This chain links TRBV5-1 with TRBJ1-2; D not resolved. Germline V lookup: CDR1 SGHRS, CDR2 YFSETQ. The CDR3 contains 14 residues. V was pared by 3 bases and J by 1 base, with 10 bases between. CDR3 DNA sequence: TGCGCCAGCAGCTCGGACGGATATAACTATGGCTACACCTTC. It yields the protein CASSSDGYNYGYTF.

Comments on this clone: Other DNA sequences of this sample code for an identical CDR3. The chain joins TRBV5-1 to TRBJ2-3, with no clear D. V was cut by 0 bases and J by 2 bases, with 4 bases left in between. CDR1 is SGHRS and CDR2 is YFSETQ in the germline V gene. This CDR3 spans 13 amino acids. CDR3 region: CASSLGFTDTQYF. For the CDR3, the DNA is TGCGCCAGCAGCTTGGGTTTCACAGATACGCAGTATTTT.

The DNA for the CDR3 is TGCGCCAGCAGCCAAGAAGATCCAGGGTCCGATAATTCACCCCTCCACTTT. Its protein is CASSQEDPGSDNSPLHF. The J gene is TRBJ1-6, the V gene TRBV4-1; tentative D call: TRBD1 (5 bases). Germline CDR1 is MGHRA and CDR2 is YSYEKL. The CDR3 spans 17 residues. Trimming stripped 0 bases from V and 5 bases from J, with 14 bases between.

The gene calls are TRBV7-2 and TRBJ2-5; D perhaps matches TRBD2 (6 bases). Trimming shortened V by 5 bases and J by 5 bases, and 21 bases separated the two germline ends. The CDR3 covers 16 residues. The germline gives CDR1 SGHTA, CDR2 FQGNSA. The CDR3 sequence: CASSPLYGGVGETQYF. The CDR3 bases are TGTGCCAGCAGCCCCCTATACGGCGGGGTAGGTGAGACCCAGTACTTC. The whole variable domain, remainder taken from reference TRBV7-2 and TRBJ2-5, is GAGVSQSPSNKVTEKGKDVELRCDPISGHTALYWYRQSLGQGLEFLIYFQGNSAPDKSGLPSDRFSAERTGGSVSTLTIQRTQQEDSAVYLCASSPLYGGVGETQYFGPGTRLLVL.

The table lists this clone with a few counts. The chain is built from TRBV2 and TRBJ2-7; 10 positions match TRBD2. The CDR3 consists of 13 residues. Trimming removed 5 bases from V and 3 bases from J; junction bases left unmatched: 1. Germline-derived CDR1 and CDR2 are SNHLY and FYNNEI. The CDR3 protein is CASSRTSGYEQYF. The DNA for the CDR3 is TGTGCCAGCAGTAGGACTAGCGGCTACGAGCAGTACTTC.

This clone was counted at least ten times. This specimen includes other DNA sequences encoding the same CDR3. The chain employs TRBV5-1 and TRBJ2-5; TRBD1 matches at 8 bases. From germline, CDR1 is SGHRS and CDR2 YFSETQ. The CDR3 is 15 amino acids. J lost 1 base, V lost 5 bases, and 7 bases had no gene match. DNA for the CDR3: TGCGCCAGCAGTTTGAATACAGGGGGCCAAGAGACCCAGTACTTC. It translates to CASSLNTGGQETQYF.

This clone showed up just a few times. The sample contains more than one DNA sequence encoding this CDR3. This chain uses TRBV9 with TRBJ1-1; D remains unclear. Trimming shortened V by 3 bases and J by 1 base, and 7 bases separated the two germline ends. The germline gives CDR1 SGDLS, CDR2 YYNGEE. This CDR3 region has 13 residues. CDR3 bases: TGTGCCAGCAGCGGAGCGGGGAACACTGAAGCTTTCTTT. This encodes CASSGAGNTEAFF. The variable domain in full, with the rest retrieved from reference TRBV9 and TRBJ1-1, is DSGVTQTPKHLITATGQRVTLRCSPRSGDLSVYWYQQSLDQGLQFLIQYYNGEERAKGNILERFSAQQFPDLHSELNLSSLELGDSALYFCASSGAGNTEAFFGQGTRLTVV.

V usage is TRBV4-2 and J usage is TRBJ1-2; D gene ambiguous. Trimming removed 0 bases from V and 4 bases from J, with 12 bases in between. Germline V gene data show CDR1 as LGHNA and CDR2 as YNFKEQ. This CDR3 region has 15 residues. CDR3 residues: CASSQDLGVGYGYTF. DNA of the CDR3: TGTGCCAGCAGCCAAGACCTTGGAGTTGGCTATGGCTACACCTTC.

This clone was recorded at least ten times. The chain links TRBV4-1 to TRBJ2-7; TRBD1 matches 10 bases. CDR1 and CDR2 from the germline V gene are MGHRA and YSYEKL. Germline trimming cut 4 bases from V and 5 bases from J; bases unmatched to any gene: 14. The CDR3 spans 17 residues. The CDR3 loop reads CASSRLLRDRGFHEQYF. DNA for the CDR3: TGCGCCAGCAGCCGCCTACTTCGGGACAGGGGTTTCCACGAGCAGTACTTC.

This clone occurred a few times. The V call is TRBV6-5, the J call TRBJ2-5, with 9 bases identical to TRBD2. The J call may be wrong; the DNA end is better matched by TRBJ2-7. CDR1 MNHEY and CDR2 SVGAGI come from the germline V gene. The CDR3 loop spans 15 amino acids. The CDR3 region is CASSLTGGRAYEQYF. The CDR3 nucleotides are TGTGCCAGCAGCCTAACTGGCGGGAGGGCCTACGAGCAGTACTTC.